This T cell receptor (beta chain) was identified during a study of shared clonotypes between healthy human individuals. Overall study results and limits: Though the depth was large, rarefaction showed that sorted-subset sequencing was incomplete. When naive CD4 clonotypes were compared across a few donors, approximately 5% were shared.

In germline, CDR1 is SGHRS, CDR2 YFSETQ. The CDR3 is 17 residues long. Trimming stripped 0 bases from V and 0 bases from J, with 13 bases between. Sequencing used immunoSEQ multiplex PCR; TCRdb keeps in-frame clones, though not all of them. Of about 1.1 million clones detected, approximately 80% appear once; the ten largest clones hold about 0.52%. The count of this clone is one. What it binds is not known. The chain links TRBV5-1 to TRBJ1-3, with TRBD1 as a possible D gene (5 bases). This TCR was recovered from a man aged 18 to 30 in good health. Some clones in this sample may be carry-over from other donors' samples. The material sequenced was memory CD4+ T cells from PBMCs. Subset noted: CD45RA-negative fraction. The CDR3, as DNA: TGCGCCAGCAGCTTGGGCCAGGGTACCAACTCTGGAAACACCATATATTTT. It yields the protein CASSLGQGTNSGNTIYF.